What follows are 14 T cell receptor beta chains derived from one specimen sequenced in a study of radiotherapy plus CTLA-4 blockade in lung cancer. Assay: immunoSEQ multiplex PCR; the TCRdb copy retains only in-frame clones and omits some. The data contain 100,000 or so clones, approximately 80% of them seen just once; the ten biggest clones take up approximately 15%. The specimen was peripheral blood, collected from a patient treated with radiotherapy plus ipilimumab. The source of these receptors is a human donor with non-small cell lung cancer that progressed on radiotherapy plus ipilimumab.

The table lists this clone with a count of one. The rearrangement uses TRBV2 and TRBJ1-3; D is unclear. The germline CDR1 and CDR2 sequences are SNHLY and FYNNEI. V was shortened by 2 bases and J by 0 bases, with 11 bases between the two germline ends. The CDR3 consists of 16 residues. CDR3 DNA sequence: TGTGCCAGCAGTGAACTTACGGCTCGCTCTGGAAACACCATATATTTT. Translation gives CASSELTARSGNTIYF.

The V and J genes are TRBV15 and TRBJ1-2; D unclear. Trimming shortened V by 3 bases and J by 4 bases, and 27 bases separated the two germline ends. Germline V lookup: CDR1 LNHNV, CDR2 YYDKDF (reference sequence). The CDR3 covers 19 residues. CDR3 nucleotides: TGTGCCACCAGCAGTGGTTCGCAGGCCTACAAGGAATTAGCCTATGGCTACACCTTC. It codes for CATSSGSQAYKELAYGYTF. The variable domain in full, with the rest retrieved from reference TRBV15 and TRBJ1-2, is DAMVIQNPRYQVTQFGKPVTLSCSQTLNHNVMYWYQQKSSQAPKLLFHYYDKDFNNEADTPDNFQSRRPNTSFCFLDIRSPGLGDTAMYLCATSSGSQAYKELAYGYTFGSGTRLTVV.

This clone was recorded a few times. CDR3 in amino acids: CASSGPFTYEQYF. CDR3 sequence (DNA): TGTGCCAGCAGTGGGCCCTTTACCTACGAGCAGTACTTC. The V and J genes are TRBV2 and TRBJ2-7; D not certain. The germline V gene has CDR1 SNHLY and CDR2 FYNNEI. With 4 bases removed from V and 2 bases from J, the gap between germline ends came to 9 bases. The CDR3 contains 13 residues.

J is TRBJ1-4 and V is TRBV5-1, with 8 bases matching TRBD1. The junction had 4 bases not matched to a gene; V was cut back by 4 bases and J by 5 bases. Germline lookup yields CDR1 SGHRS and CDR2 YFSETQ. This CDR3 region has 14 residues. The CDR3 sequence: CASSRWTGNEKLFF. The CDR3 DNA reads TGCGCCAGCAGCCGTTGGACAGGGAATGAAAAACTGTTTTTT.

The gene calls are TRBV14 and TRBJ2-7; D perhaps matches TRBD2 (6 bases). Germline V CDR1 and CDR2: SGHDN, FVKESK. V lost 4 bases to trimming and J lost 0 bases, with 13 bases between them. The CDR3 runs 15 residues. The CDR3 protein is CASSPGLTSSYEQYF. Written as DNA, the CDR3 is TGTGCCAGCAGCCCGGGACTCACCAGCTCCTACGAGCAGTACTTC.

CDR3 nucleotide sequence: TGTGCCAGCAGTTACTCGCTTCAGATAAGGACCTATGGCTACACCTTC. Residues: CASSYSLQIRTYGYTF. This rearrangement joins TRBV6-5 to TRBJ1-2; no firm D call. Germline V gene data show CDR1 as MNHEY and CDR2 as SVGAGI. The CDR3 totals 16 residues. Trimming cost V 0 bases and J 4 bases, with 15 bases left between them.

This chain links TRBV6-1 with TRBJ2-3; no clear D gene. Germline V CDR1 and CDR2: MNHNS, SASEGT. The CDR3 extends over 13 amino acids. Trimming removed 2 bases from V and 0 bases from J, with 3 bases in between. CDR3 region: CASSERSTDTQYF. As DNA, the CDR3 is TGTGCCAGCAGTGAACGAAGCACAGATACGCAGTATTTT.

The chain uses TRBV18 and TRBJ2-7; 8 bases are a match to TRBD1. This CDR3 region has 14 residues. Per germline, CDR1 KGHSH and CDR2 LQKENI. V was pared by 3 bases and J by 6 bases, with 7 bases of the junction left unmatched. In nucleotides, the CDR3 is TGTGCCAGCTCACCTATAGGACAGGGATCCGAGCAGTACTTC. Translated, it gives CASSPIGQGSEQYF.

The rearrangement uses TRBV5-6 and TRBJ1-4; unclear D gene. In germline, CDR1 is SGHDT, CDR2 YYEEEE. V gave up 0 bases and J gave up 2 bases, with 8 bases separating them. CDR3 length: 15 residues. The CDR3 DNA reads TGTGCCAGCAGCTTGGGCGGGCCGACTAATGAAAAACTGTTTTTT. It translates to CASSLGGPTNEKLFF.

The V gene is TRBV25-1, the J gene TRBJ2-6; D gene ambiguous. The CDR3 sequence is 14 residues long. Germline V gene sequence: CDR1 MGHDK, CDR2 SYGVNS. Trimming shortened V by 2 bases and J by 2 bases, and 4 bases separated the two germline ends. The CDR3 here is CASSEGAGANVLTF. CDR3 in DNA: TGTGCCAGCAGTGAAGGGGCTGGGGCCAACGTCCTGACTTTC.

V gene TRBV5-1 combines with J gene TRBJ2-7; the match to TRBD2 covers 8 bases. CDR1 and CDR2 from the germline V gene are SGHRS and YFSETQ. This CDR3 is built from 14 residues. Trimming took 0 bases from V and 4 from J; bases not matched to a gene: 3. The CDR3 loop is CASSLAGGEYEQYF. The CDR3 DNA is TGCGCCAGCAGCTTGGCCGGGGGGGAGTACGAGCAGTACTTC.

The rearrangement uses TRBV18 and TRBJ2-1; 12 positions match TRBD2. The CDR3 extends over 17 amino acids. Germline trimming cut 4 bases from V and 3 bases from J; bases unmatched to any gene: 7. Germline assignment: CDR1 KGHSH and CDR2 LQKENI. The CDR3 region is CASSLRLAGEFYNEQFF. As DNA, the CDR3 is TGTGCCAGCTCACTTCGACTAGCGGGAGAGTTCTACAATGAGCAGTTCTTC.

This chain links TRBV19 with TRBJ2-5, with TRBD1 matching over 9 bases. Germline values: CDR1 LNHDA, CDR2 SQIVND (reference sequence). This CDR3 spans 14 amino acids. The V and J ends lost 4 bases and 5 bases, in that order; junction bases with no gene match: 5. The CDR3 DNA reads TGTGCCAGTAGTAGGACAGGGGTAGGTGAGACCCAGTACTTC. This encodes CASSRTGVGETQYF.

In regard to this clone: Other DNA sequences in the same sample also yield this CDR3. The chain couples TRBV19 to TRBJ1-4; 7 bases fit TRBD1. After removal of 6 bases from V and 8 bases from J, the junction contained 9 bases not matched to a gene. The CDR3 is made up of 14 amino acids. Germline V gives CDR1 LNHDA, CDR2 SQIVND (reference sequence). Here the CDR3 reads CASSASTGREKLFF. CDR3 bases: TGTGCCAGTAGCGCGTCGACAGGGAGGGAAAAACTGTTTTTT.